The next 18 T cell receptor beta chains were all read from a single sample in a study of shared clonotypes between healthy human individuals. CD45RO-negative, CCR7-selected cells formed the naive CD8 fraction, which excluded terminally differentiated effector memory CD45RA+ cells. Assay used: immunoSEQ multiplex PCR; TCRdb lists only in-frame clones, some missing. The table lists some 2,100,000 clones, about 92% of them singletons, with 1.5% to 2% in the top ten. The sample comprised naive CD8+ T cells from PBMCs. These receptors were taken from a man between 18 and 29 years old in good health. Some clones in this sample may be carry-over from other donors' samples.

V usage is TRBV27 and J usage is TRBJ1-1; D not resolved. CDR1 and CDR2 (germline): MNHEY, SMNVEV (reference sequence). This CDR3 spans 10 amino acids. Deletions cut 6 bases from V and 5 bases from J, with 4 bases between. Written as DNA, the CDR3 is TGTGCCAGCAGGGGGACTGAAGCTTTCTTT. This gives the protein CASRGTEAFF.

With respect to this clone: Other DNA sequences of this sample code for an identical CDR3. The chain joins TRBV27 to TRBJ1-5; D is undetermined. Germline CDR1 and CDR2: MNHEY and SMNVEV (reference sequence). This CDR3 is 14 amino acids long. Trimming took off 2 bases at V and 3 bases at J, with 8 bases between the two ends. The CDR3 loop reads CASSLIGTNQPQHF. The DNA of the CDR3 is TGTGCCAGCAGTTTAATAGGCACCAATCAGCCCCAGCATTTT.

The chain uses TRBV15 and TRBJ2-7; 9 bases line up with TRBD2. This CDR3 has 15 residues. Germline lookup yields CDR1 LNHNV and CDR2 YYDKDF (reference sequence). V lost 5 bases and J lost 0; bases outside the gene matches: 5. The DNA for the CDR3 is TGTGCCACCAGCGGGGGCGGGAGGGCCTCCTACGAGCAGTACTTC. This sequence encodes CATSGGGRASYEQYF.

The chain has TRBV28 and TRBJ1-2; 8 bases fit TRBD1. J was trimmed by 4 bases and V by 4 bases; bases with no gene match: 5. Germline V gene lookup returns CDR1 MDHEN and CDR2 SYDVKM. The CDR3 runs to 14 residues. The CDR3, as DNA: TGTGCCAGCAGTTCGGGGACAGGCCTCTATGGCTACACCTTC. Protein: CASSSGTGLYGYTF.

For this clone: This sample includes further DNA sequences coding for the same CDR3. V usage is TRBV27 and J usage is TRBJ2-7, with unresolved D. Trimming took 5 bases from V and 0 from J, leaving 11 bases between them. The CDR3 loop spans 14 amino acids. Germline V gene lookup returns CDR1 MNHEY and CDR2 SMNVEV (reference sequence). The CDR3 DNA reads TGTGCCAGCAGTCTGGCGACGAGCTCCTACGAGCAGTACTTC. Translated: CASSLATSSYEQYF.

This clone was recorded once. The CDR3 region is CAISDGLRQVNEKLFF. CDR3 bases: TGTGCCATCAGTGACGGGTTAAGGCAGGTTAATGAAAAACTGTTTTTT. This sequence joins TRBV10-3 and TRBJ1-4, with no clear D. The V gene's germline CDR1 is ENHRY and CDR2 SYGVKD. V was cut by 3 bases and J by 4 bases, with 15 bases left in between. The CDR3 is 16 residues long.

The rearrangement joins TRBV9 to TRBJ2-6, with D possibly TRBD1 on 5 matching bases. Germline CDR1 reads SGDLS; CDR2 reads YYNGEE. V was cut by 6 bases and J by 3 bases, with 16 bases left in between. The CDR3 extends over 16 amino acids. CDR3 coding DNA: TGTGCCAGCACCCCGACAGTAAGGGTTGGGGCCAACGTCCTGACTTTC. Its translation: CASTPTVRVGANVLTF.

J is TRBJ1-4 and V is TRBV6-6; possible D gene TRBD1, 6 bases. CDR1 is MNHNY and CDR2 is SVGAGI in the germline V gene (reference sequence). CDR3 length: 16 residues. V was cut by 6 bases and J by 8 bases, with 22 bases left in between. CDR3 protein: CASSQEIRTADEKLFF. The CDR3 DNA is TGTGCCAGCAGCCAAGAAATTAGGACAGCGGACGAAAAACTGTTTTTT.

CDR3 amino acids: CASSLDPPERGNNEQFF. In DNA form, the CDR3 reads TGTGCCAGCAGCTTAGACCCGCCAGAGCGAGGAAACAATGAGCAGTTCTTC. The genes are TRBV7-6 and TRBJ2-1; D not resolved. The CDR3 length is 17 residues. Germline lookup yields CDR1 SGHVS and CDR2 FNYEAQ. V was cut by 1 base and J by 5 bases, with 18 bases left in between.

Comments on this clone: The sample holds other DNA sequences that translate to the same CDR3. The rearrangement joins TRBV9 to TRBJ1-1; 7 nucleotides agree with TRBD1. CDR1 is SGDLS, CDR2 YYNGEE, per germline. This CDR3 region has 15 residues. V was pared by 3 bases and J by 0 bases, with 5 bases of the junction left unmatched. CDR3: CASSAGGGMNTEAFF. CDR3 sequence (DNA): TGTGCCAGCAGCGCAGGGGGAGGGATGAACACTGAAGCTTTCTTT.

This chain uses TRBV5-6 with TRBJ2-7, with D hard to call. V was clipped by 4 bases and J by 6 bases, with 20 bases between them. This CDR3 has 15 residues. From germline, CDR1 is SGHDT and CDR2 YYEEEE. The DNA of the CDR3 is TGTGCCAGCAGCATAGGGCCCGACCCCGTCGCCGAGCAGTACTTC. This translates into CASSIGPDPVAEQYF.

This chain links TRBV5-1 with TRBJ1-1, with 8 positions matching TRBD1. The CDR3 loop spans 17 amino acids. In germline, CDR1 is SGHRS, CDR2 YFSETQ. With 0 bases clipped from V and 4 bases from J, the junction kept 11 bases outside the gene matches. The CDR3 coding sequence is TGCGCCAGCAGCTTGGTGCCAGGGGGCGCGTTGAGCACTGAAGCTTTCTTT. Translation: CASSLVPGGALSTEAFF.

As DNA, the CDR3 is TGTGCCAGCAGCTTGGTTAGGACAGGGGGCGCTGGCACTGAAGCTTTCTTT. It codes for CASSLVRTGGAGTEAFF. The chain has TRBV7-2 and TRBJ1-1; 11 nucleotides agree with TRBD1. Looked up from germline, CDR1 is SGHTA and CDR2 is FQGNSA. CDR3 size: 17 residues. V was pared by 3 bases and J by 4 bases, with 10 bases of the junction left unmatched.

The V call is TRBV9, the J call TRBJ2-3; TRBD2 matches 11 bases. From germline, CDR1 is SGDLS and CDR2 YYNGEE. The CDR3 sequence is 16 residues long. With 5 bases clipped from V and 11 bases from J, the junction kept 16 bases outside the gene matches. DNA of the CDR3: TGTGCCAGCAGTCATCAGCCCGGGACTAGCGGTCTGGTGCAGTATTTT. It codes for CASSHQPGTSGLVQYF. The variable domain in full, with the rest retrieved from reference TRBV9 and TRBJ2-3, is DSGVTQTPKHLITATGQRVTLRCSPRSGDLSVYWYQQSLDQGLQFLIQYYNGEERAKGNILERFSAQQFPDLHSELNLSSLELGDSALYFCASSHQPGTSGLVQYFGPGTRLTVL.

This clone was seen just once. V and J are TRBV27 and TRBJ1-2, with 7 bases aligning to TRBD1. V gave up 1 base and J gave up 3 bases; unmatched junction bases: 5. Germline V gene data show CDR1 as MNHEY and CDR2 as SMNVEV (reference sequence). This CDR3 is built from 15 residues. The CDR3, as DNA: TGTGCCAGCAGTTTATACCAGGGGGGCGACTATGGCTACACCTTC. This sequence encodes CASSLYQGGDYGYTF.

The rearrangement joins TRBV19 to TRBJ1-5, with D possibly being TRBD1 (5 bases). Germline V lookup: CDR1 LNHDA, CDR2 SQIVND (reference sequence). V was shortened by 4 bases and J by 3 bases, with 16 bases between the two germline ends. The length of the CDR3 is 16 residues. The CDR3 spells CASSTGVSLDNQPQHF. CDR3 bases: TGTGCCAGTAGTACGGGGGTTTCTCTCGACAATCAGCCCCAGCATTTT.

This clone was seen a single time. This chain links TRBV7-2 with TRBJ2-7; D might be TRBD2 (5 bases). CDR1 is SGHTA, CDR2 FQGNSA, per germline. CDR3 length: 14 amino acids. Trimming pared 3 bases from V and 2 bases from J, leaving 11 bases between. The CDR3 region is CASSFPGNTYEQYF. Written as DNA, the CDR3 is TGTGCCAGCAGCTTTCCGGGAAATACCTACGAGCAGTACTTC. Using reference TRBV7-2 and TRBJ2-7 for the parts outside the CDR3, the full variable domain is GAGVSQSPSNKVTEKGKDVELRCDPISGHTALYWYRQSLGQGLEFLIYFQGNSAPDKSGLPSDRFSAERTGGSVSTLTIQRTQQEDSAVYLCASSFPGNTYEQYFGPGTRLTVT.

This rearrangement joins TRBV11-2 to TRBJ1-1, with D perhaps matching TRBD1 (5 bases). The CDR3 is 19 residues long. Germline V lookup: CDR1 SGHAT, CDR2 FQNNGV. V gave up 2 bases and J gave up 3 bases, with 25 bases separating them. In DNA, the CDR3 is TGTGCCAGCAGCTTAAAACCCGGGCCAGCAGGGTCGAGACACACTGAAGCTTTCTTT. This translates into CASSLKPGPAGSRHTEAFF.